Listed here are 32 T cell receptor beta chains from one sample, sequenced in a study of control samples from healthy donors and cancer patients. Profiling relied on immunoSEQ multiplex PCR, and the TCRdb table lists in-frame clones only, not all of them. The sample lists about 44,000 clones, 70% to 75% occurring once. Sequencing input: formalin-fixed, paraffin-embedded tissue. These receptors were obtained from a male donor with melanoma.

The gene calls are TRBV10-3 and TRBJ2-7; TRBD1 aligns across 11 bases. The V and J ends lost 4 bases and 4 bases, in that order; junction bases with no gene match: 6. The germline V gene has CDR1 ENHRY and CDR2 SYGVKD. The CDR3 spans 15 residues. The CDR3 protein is CAISAADRGPYEQYF. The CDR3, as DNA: TGTGCCATCAGTGCCGCGGACAGGGGGCCTTACGAGCAGTACTTC.

In nucleotides, the CDR3 is TGTGCCAGCAGTTACTCGAGGACAGGGTCGGAGACCCAGTACTTC. Its protein product is CASSYSRTGSETQYF. The rearrangement joins TRBV6-6 to TRBJ2-5, with TRBD1 matching over 8 bases. In germline, CDR1 is MNHNY, CDR2 SVGAGI (reference sequence). The length of the CDR3 is 15 residues. Trimming took 0 bases from V and 5 from J; bases not matched to a gene: 5.

The CDR3 coding sequence is TGTGCCTGGAGTGTACCGGGGGTGGACACCATATATTTT. Protein: CAWSVPGVDTIYF. The chain recombines TRBV30 with TRBJ1-3; D is perhaps TRBD1 (5 bases). The CDR3 is made up of 13 amino acids. V gave up 0 bases and J gave up 8 bases, with 11 bases separating them. Germline V lookup: CDR1 GTSNPN, CDR2 SVGIG (reference sequence). Filled out from reference TRBV30 and TRBJ1-3, the complete variable domain reads SQTIHQWPATLVQPVGSPLSLECTVEGTSNPNLYWYRQAAGRGLQLLFYSVGIGQISSEVPQNLSASRPQDRQFILSSKKLLLSDSGFYLCAWSVPGVDTIYFGEGSWLTVV.

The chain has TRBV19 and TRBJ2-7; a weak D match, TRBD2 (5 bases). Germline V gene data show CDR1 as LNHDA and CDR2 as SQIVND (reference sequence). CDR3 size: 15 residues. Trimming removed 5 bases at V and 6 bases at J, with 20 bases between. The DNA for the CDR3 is TGTGCCAGTAGTGCCCGAGGGCCCCCCGTTGGCGAGCAGTACTTC. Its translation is CASSARGPPVGEQYF.

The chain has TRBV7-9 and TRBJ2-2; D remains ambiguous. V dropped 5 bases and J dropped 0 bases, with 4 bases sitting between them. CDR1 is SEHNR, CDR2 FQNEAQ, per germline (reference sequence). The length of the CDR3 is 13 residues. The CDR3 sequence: CASSHTNTGELFF. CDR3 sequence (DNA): TGTGCCAGCAGCCACACGAACACCGGGGAGCTGTTTTTT. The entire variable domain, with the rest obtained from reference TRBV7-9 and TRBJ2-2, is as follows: DTGVSQNPRHKITKRGQNVTFRCDPISEHNRLYWYRQTLGQGPEFLTYFQNEAQLEKSRLLSDRFSAERPKGSFSTLEIQRTEQGDSAMYLCASSHTNTGELFFGEGSRLTVL.

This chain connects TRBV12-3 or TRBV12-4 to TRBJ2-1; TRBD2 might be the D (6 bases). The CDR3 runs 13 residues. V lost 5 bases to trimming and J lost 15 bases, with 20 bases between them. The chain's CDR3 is CASSPPGLSLGFF. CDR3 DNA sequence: TGTGCCAGCAGTCCCCCGGGACTGTCTTTGGGGTTCTTC.

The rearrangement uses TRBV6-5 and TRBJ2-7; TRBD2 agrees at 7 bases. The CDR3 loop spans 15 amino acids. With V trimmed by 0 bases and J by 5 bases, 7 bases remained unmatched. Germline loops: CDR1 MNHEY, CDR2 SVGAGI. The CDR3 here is CASSYSGGKRHEQYF. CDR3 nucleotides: TGTGCCAGCAGTTACTCCGGGGGGAAGAGACACGAGCAGTACTTC.

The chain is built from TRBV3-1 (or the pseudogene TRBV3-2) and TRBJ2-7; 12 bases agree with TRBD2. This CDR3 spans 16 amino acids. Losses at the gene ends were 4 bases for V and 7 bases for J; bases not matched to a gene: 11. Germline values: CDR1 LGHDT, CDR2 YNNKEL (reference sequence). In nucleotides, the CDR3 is TGTGCCAGCAGCCCAACGACTAGCGGGAGAGGGTGGGAGCAGTACTTC. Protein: CASSPTTSGRGWEQYF.

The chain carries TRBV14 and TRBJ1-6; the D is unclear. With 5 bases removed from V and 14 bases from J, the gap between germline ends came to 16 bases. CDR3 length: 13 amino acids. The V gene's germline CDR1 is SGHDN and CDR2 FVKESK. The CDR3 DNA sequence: TGTGCCAGCAGCAACGGACCTTTTTTCACCCTCCACTTT. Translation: CASSNGPFFTLHF.

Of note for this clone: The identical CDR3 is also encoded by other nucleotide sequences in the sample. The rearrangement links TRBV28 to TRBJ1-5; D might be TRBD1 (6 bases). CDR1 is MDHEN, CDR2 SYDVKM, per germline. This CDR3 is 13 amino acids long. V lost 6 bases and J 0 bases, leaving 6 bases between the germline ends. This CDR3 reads CASRQGSNQPQHF. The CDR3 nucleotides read TGTGCCAGCAGACAGGGTAGCAATCAGCCCCAGCATTTT.

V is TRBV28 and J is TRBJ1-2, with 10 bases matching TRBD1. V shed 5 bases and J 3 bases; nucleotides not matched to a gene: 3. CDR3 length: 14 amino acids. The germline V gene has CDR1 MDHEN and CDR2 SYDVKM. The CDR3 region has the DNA TGTGCCAGCAGTATAGGACAGGGGGACTATGGCTACACCTTC. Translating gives CASSIGQGDYGYTF.

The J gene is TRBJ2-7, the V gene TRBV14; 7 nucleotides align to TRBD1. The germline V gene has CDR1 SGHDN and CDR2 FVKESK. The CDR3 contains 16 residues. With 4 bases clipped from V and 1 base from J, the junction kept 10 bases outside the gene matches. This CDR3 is CASSPLLGTVSYEQYF. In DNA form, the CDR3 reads TGTGCCAGCAGCCCACTCCTAGGGACAGTATCCTACGAGCAGTACTTC. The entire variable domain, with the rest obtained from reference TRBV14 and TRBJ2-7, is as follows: EAGVTQFPSHSVIEKGQTVTLRCDPISGHDNLYWYRRVMGKEIKFLLHFVKESKQDESGMPNNRFLAERTGGTYSTLKVQPAELEDSGVYFCASSPLLGTVSYEQYFGPGTRLTVT.

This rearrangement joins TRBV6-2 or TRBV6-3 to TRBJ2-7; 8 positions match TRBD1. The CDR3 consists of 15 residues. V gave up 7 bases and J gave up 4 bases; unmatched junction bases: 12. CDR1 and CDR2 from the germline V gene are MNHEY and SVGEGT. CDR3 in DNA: TGTGCCAGCACCCCCGGGACAGGCGGGCAATACGAGCAGTACTTC. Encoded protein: CASTPGTGGQYEQYF.

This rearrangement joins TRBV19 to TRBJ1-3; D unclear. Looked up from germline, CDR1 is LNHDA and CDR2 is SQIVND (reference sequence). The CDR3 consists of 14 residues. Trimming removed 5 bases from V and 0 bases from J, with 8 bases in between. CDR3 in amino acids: CASSSDISGNTIYF. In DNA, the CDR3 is TGTGCCAGTAGTTCCGACATCTCTGGAAACACCATATATTTT.

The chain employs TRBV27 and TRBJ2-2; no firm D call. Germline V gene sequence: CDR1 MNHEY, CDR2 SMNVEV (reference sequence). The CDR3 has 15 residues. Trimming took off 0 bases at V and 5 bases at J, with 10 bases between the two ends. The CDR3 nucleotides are TGTGCCAGCAGTTTATCGATTCTGGGTACCGGGGAGCTGTTTTTT. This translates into CASSLSILGTGELFF.

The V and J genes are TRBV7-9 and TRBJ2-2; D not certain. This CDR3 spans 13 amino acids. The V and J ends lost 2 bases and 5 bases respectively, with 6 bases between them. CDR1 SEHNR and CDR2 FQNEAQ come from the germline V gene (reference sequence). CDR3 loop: CASSLILTGELFF. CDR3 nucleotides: TGTGCCAGCAGCTTAATTTTAACCGGGGAGCTGTTTTTT.

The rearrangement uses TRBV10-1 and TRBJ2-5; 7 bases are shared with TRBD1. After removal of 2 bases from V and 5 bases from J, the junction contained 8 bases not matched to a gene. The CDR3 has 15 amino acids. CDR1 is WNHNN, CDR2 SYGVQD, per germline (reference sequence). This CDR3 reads CASSEGQAGRETQYF. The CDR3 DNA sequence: TGCGCCAGCAGTGAGGGACAGGCCGGCAGGGAGACCCAGTACTTC.

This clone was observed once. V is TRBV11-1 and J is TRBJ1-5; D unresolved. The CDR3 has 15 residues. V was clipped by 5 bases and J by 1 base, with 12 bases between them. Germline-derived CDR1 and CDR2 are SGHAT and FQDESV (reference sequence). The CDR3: CASSLDGASNQPQHF. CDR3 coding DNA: TGTGCCAGCAGCCTGGACGGCGCAAGCAATCAGCCCCAGCATTTT.

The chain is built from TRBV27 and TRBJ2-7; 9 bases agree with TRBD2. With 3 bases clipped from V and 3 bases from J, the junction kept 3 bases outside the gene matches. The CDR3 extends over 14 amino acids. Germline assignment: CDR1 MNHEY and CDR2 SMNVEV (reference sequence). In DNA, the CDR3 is TGTGCCAGCAGTTTCCGGCGGGAGGGCTACGAGCAGTACTTC. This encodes CASSFRREGYEQYF.

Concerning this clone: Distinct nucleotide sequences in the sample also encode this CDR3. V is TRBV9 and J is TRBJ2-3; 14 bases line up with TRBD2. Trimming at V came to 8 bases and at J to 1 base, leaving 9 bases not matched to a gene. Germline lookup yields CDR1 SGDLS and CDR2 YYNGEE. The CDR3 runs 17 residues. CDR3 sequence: CASSPRLAGGGTDTQYF. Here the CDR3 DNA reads TGTGCCAGTAGCCCAAGACTAGCGGGAGGGGGCACAGATACGCAGTATTTT. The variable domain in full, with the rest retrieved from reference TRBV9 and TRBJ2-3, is DSGVTQTPKHLITATGQRVTLRCSPRSGDLSVYWYQQSLDQGLQFLIQYYNGEERAKGNILERFSAQQFPDLHSELNLSSLELGDSALYFCASSPRLAGGGTDTQYFGPGTRLTVL.

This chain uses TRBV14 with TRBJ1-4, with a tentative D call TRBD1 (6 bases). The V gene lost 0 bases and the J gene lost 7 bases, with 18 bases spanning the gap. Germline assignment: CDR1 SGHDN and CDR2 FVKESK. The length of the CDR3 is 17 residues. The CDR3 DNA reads TGTGCCAGCAGCCAAGATCGCGGGGGCAGTGTTCGTGAAAAACTGTTTTTT. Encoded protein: CASSQDRGGSVREKLFF.

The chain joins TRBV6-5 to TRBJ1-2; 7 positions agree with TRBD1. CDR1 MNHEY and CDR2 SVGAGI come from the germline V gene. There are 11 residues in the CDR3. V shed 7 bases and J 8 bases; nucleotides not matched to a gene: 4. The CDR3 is CASTDRAGYTF. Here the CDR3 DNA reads TGTGCCAGCACCGACAGGGCCGGCTACACCTTC.

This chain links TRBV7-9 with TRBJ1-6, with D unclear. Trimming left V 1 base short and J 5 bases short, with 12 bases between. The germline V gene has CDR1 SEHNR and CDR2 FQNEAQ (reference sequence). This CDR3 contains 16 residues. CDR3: CASSLGWLGNNSPLHF. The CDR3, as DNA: TGTGCCAGCAGCTTAGGCTGGCTGGGGAATAATTCACCCCTCCACTTT.

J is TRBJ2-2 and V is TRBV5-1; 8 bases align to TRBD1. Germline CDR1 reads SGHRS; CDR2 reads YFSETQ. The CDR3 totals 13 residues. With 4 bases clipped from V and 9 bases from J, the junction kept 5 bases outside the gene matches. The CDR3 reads CASSAGQGWELFF. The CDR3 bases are TGCGCCAGCAGCGCAGGACAGGGCTGGGAGCTGTTTTTT.

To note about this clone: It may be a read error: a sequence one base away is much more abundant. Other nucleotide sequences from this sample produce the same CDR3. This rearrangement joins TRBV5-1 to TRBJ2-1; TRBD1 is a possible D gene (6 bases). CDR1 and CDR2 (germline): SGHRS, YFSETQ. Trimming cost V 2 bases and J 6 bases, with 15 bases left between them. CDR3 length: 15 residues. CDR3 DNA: TGCGCCAGCAGCTTATCTCCAGGGGCAGCCAATGAGCAGTTCTTC. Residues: CASSLSPGAANEQFF.

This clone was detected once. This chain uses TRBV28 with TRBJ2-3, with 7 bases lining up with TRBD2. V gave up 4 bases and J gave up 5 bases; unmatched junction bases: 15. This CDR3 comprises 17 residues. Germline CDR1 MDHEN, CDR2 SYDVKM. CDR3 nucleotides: TGTGCCAGCAGTTCCACCTTAAGCGGGAACCAGCGAGATACGCAGTATTTT. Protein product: CASSSTLSGNQRDTQYF.

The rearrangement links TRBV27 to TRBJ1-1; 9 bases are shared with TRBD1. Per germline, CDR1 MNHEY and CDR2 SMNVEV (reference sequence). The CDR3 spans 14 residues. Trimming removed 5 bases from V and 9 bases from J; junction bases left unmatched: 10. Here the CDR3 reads CASSPYKGTGKAFF. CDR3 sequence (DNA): TGTGCCAGCAGTCCATACAAAGGGACAGGGAAAGCTTTCTTT.

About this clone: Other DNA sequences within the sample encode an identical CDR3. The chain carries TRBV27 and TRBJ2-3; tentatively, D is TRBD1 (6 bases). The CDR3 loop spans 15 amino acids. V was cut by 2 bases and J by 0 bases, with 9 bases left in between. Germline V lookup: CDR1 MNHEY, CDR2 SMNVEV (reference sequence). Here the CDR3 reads CASSLRGQSTDTQYF. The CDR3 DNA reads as TGTGCCAGCAGTTTACGCGGACAGAGCACAGATACGCAGTATTTT.

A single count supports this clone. The CDR3 region is CASTGPSREGDNEQFF. The CDR3 DNA follows: TGTGCCAGCACAGGTCCGTCTCGGGAGGGTGACAATGAGCAGTTCTTC. The gene calls are TRBV2 and TRBJ2-1; 8 positions agree with TRBD2. J lost 5 bases, V lost 7 bases, and 13 bases had no gene match. Germline values: CDR1 SNHLY, CDR2 FYNNEI. The CDR3 contains 16 residues.

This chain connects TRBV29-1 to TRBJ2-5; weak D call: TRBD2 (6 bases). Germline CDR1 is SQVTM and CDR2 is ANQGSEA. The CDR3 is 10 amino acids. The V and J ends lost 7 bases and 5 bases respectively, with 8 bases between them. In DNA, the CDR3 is TGCAGCGCGGCGGGGGAGACCCAGTACTTC. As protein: CSAAGETQYF. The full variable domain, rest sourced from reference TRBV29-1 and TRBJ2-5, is SAVISQKPSRDICQRGTSLTIQCQVDSQVTMMFWYRQQPGQSLTLIATANQGSEATYESGFVIDKFPISRPNLTFSTLTVSNMSPEDSSIYLCSAAGETQYFGPGTRLLVL.

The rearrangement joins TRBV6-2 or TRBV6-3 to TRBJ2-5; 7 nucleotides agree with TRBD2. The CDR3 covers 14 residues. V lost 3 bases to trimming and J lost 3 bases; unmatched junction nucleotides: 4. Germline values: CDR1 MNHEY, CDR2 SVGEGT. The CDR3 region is CASSYKLAKETQYF. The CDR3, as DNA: TGTGCCAGCAGTTATAAACTAGCGAAAGAGACCCAGTACTTC.

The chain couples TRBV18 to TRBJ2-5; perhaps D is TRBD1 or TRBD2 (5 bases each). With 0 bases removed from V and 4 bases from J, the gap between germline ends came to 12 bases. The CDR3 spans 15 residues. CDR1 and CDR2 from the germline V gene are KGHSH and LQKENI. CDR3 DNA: TGTGCCAGCTCACCACCGGCAGGGACGAGAGAGACCCAGTACTTC. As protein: CASSPPAGTRETQYF.